The entry below describes one TCR beta chain. Its antigen is undetermined. The V and J ends lost 3 bases and 0 bases respectively, with 12 bases between them. The CDR3 extends over 16 amino acids. CDR1 is SGHKS and CDR2 is YYEKEE in the germline V gene (reference sequence). It was the roughly 130-subject validation cohort, separate from the approximately 700-subject first cohort, to which the donors belonged. Sequenced by immunoSEQ multiplex PCR; TCRdb stores in-frame clones only, minus some. Of 200,000 to 250,000 clones listed, 75% to 95% were seen once; the top ten hold roughly 1%. This entry comes from a study of cytomegalovirus exposure and HLA in healthy donors. Overall study context: According to later analysis, the same platform produced the 100 to 150 validation and approximately 700 first-cohort repertoires.

The study's findings and limits: Among the CMV-associated chains, a few were confirmed in vitro as specific for CMV antigens.

The receptor was derived from a woman between 18 and 29 years old in good health and CMV-seronegative. Sequencing was carried out using PBMCs. J is TRBJ1-4 and V is TRBV5-5; TRBD1 is a possible D gene (5 bases). The CDR3 here is CASSWRGGATNEKLFF. The CDR3 region has the DNA TGTGCCAGCAGCTGGAGAGGAGGGGCAACTAATGAAAAACTGTTTTTT.